The present TCR beta chain was sequenced within a study of T cells in Graves' hyperthyroidism and ophthalmopathy. Investigators excluded patients with uncontrolled infection, other autoimmune disease, pregnancy or lactation. Blood dates from first hyperthyroidism diagnosis, before any ophthalmopathy symptoms. The junction had 6 bases not matched to a gene; V was cut back by 6 bases and J by 5 bases. The V gene's germline CDR1 is MNHNS and CDR2 SASEGT. The CDR3 totals 14 residues. Regions amplified from RNA transcripts were the TCR beta CDR3 regions. Primed by the HTBI set, a first-round RT-PCR was run on the TCR CDR3. One entry per CDR3 protein results from TCRdb running MiXCR on the multiplex PCR reads. The sample yields over 700,000 distinct CDR3 sequences, 18% seen once.

The specimen was blood. This chain joins TRBV6-1 and TRBJ1-2, with 10 bases matching TRBD1. The TCR was taken from a woman in her 50s with Graves' hyperthyroidism that later progressed to Graves' ophthalmopathy. CDR3 nucleotide sequence: TGTGCCAGCAGCAAAGACAGGGGGCAATATGGCTACACCTTC. As protein: CASSKDRGQYGYTF.